This entry describes one TCR beta chain. The data are from a study of cytomegalovirus exposure and HLA in healthy donors. The primer mix had 60 Vbeta and 13 Jbeta primers. The repertoire was sequenced with immunoSEQ multiplex PCR; TCRdb's copy has only in-frame clones and lacks some. The table lists roughly 200,000 clones, under 9.5% of them singletons. In germline, CDR1 is SGHRS, CDR2 YFSETQ. The V gene lost 0 bases and the J gene lost 2 bases, with 9 bases spanning the gap. CDR3 size: 15 residues. V and J are TRBV5-1 and TRBJ1-5; D may be TRBD1 (5 bases). Sequences were obtained from PBMCs. The sequence was collected from a young woman in good health and CMV-seropositive. The CDR3 DNA follows: TGCGCCAGCAGCTTGGAGGGGATCGGCAATCAGCCCCAGCATTTT. Protein: CASSLEGIGNQPQHF.